This T cell receptor beta chain came from a study of TIL therapy for anti-PD-1-resistant metastatic lung cancer. Overall study: Median tumor PD-L1 proportion score was 5% to 7%.

This was the immunoSEQ v3 assay. Libraries were sequenced to 1.5 million to 2.5 million read pairs (survey) or roughly 4.5-6 million (deep). Sequencing was performed with immunoSEQ multiplex PCR; in TCRdb, only in-frame clones are kept and a portion is missing. Altogether around 30,000 clones are present, 74% being singletons, with the ten largest covering about 2.5%. Time point defined: pre-treatment sample, taken before nivolumab and TIL therapy. Trimming removed 6 bases at V and 5 bases at J, with 14 bases between. Per germline, CDR1 SQVTM and CDR2 ANQGSEA. CDR3 length: 13 residues. The rearrangement uses TRBV29-1 and TRBJ1-5; D may be TRBD1 (6 bases). The material sequenced was blood, taken at baseline. This TCR came from a woman aged 25 to 80 with non-small cell lung cancer. The CDR3 region is CSVKQGSDQPQHF. CDR3 in DNA: TGCAGCGTCAAACAGGGTTCGGATCAGCCCCAGCATTTT. The full variable domain, its missing parts supplied by reference TRBV29-1 and TRBJ1-5, is SAVISQKPSRDICQRGTSLTIQCQVDSQVTMMFWYRQQPGQSLTLIATANQGSEATYESGFVIDKFPISRPNLTFSTLTVSNMSPEDSSIYLCSVKQGSDQPQHFGDGTRLSIL.